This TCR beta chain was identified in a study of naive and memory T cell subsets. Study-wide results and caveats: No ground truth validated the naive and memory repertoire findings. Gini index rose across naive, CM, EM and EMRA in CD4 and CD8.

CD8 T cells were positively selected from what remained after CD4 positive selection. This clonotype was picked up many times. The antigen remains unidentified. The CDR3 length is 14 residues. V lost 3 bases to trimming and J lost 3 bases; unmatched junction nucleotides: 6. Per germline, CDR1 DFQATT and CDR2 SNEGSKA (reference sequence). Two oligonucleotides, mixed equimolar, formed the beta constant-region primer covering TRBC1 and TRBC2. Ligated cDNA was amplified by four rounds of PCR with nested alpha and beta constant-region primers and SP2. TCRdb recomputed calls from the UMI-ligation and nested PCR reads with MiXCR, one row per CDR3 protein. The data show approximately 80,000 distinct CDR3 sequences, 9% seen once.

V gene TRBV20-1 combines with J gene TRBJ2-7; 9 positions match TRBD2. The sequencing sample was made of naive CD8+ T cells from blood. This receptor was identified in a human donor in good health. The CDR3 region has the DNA TGCAGTGCTAGGCAAAGTAGCGGGAGCTACGAGCAGTACTTC. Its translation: CSARQSSGSYEQYF.